This T cell receptor (beta chain) is drawn from a study of technical replicates of blood from several donors. The repertoire was sequenced with immunoSEQ multiplex PCR; TCRdb's copy has only in-frame clones and lacks some. The data contain around 70,000 clones, 93% of them singletons. V was trimmed by 2 bases and J by 0 bases, leaving 8 bases between them. This CDR3 has 14 residues. Germline assignment: CDR1 ENHRY and CDR2 SYGVKD. The clonotype was recovered from a human donor in good health. The J gene is TRBJ2-7, the V gene TRBV10-3, with a weak D call TRBD2 (6 bases). What was sequenced was T cells isolated from PBMCs. CDR3 DNA sequence: TGTGCCATCAGTGAGGCGGGAAGCTCCTACGAGCAGTACTTC. This sequence encodes CAISEAGSSYEQYF.